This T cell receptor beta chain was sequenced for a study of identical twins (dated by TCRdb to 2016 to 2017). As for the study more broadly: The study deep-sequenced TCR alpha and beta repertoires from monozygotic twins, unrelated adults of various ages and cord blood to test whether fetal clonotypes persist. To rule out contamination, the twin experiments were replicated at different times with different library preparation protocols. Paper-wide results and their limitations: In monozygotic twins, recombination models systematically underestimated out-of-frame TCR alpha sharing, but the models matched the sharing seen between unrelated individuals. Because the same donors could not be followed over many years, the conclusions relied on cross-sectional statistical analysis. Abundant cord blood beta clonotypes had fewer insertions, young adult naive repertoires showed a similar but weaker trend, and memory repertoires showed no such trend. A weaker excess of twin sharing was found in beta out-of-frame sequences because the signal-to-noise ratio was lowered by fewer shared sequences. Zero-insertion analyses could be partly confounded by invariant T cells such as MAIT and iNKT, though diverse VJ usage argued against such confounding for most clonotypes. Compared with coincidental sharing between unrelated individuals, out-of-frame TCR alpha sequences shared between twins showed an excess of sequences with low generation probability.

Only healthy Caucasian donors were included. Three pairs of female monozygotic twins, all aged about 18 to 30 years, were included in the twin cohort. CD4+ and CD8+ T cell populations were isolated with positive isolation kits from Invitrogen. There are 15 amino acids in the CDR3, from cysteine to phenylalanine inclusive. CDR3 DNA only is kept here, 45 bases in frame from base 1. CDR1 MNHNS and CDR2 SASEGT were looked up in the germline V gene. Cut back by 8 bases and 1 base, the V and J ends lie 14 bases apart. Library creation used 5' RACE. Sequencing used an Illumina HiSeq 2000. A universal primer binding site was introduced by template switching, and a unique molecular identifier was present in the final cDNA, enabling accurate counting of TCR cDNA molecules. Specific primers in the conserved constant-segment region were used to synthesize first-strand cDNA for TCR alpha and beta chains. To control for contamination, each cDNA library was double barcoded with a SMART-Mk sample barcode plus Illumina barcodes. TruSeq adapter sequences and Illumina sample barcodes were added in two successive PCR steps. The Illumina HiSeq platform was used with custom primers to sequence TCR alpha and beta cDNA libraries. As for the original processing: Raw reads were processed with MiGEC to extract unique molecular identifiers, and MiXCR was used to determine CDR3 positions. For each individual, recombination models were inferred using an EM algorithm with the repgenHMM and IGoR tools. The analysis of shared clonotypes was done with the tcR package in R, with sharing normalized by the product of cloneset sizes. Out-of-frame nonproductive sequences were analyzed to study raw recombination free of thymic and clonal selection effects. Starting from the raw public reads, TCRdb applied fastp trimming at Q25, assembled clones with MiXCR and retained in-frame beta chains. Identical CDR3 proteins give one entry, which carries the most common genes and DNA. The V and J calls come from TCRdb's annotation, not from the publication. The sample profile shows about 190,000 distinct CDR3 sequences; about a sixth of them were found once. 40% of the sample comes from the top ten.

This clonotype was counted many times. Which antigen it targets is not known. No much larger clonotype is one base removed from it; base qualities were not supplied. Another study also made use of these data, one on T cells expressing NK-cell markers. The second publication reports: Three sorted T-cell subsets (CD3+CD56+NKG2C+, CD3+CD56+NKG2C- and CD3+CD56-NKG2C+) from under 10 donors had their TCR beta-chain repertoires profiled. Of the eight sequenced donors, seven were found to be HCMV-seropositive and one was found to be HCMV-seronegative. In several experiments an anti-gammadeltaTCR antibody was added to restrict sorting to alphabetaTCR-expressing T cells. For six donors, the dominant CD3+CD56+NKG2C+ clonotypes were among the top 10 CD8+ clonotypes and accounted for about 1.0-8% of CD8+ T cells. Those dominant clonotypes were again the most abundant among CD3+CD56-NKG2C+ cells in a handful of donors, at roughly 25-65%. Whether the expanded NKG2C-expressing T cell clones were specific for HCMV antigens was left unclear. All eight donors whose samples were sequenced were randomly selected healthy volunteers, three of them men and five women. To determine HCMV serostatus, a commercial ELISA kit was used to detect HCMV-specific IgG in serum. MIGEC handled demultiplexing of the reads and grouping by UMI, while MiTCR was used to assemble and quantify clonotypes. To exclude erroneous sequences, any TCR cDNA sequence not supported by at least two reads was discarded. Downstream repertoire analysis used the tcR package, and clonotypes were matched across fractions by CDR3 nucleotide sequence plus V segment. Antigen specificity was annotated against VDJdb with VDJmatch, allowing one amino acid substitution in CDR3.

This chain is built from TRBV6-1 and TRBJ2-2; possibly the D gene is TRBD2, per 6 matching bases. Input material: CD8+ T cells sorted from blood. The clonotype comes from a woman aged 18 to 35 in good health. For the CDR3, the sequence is CASATGTLNTGELFF. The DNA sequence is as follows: TGTGCCAGCGCCACCGGGACTTTGAACACCGGGGAGCTGTTTTTT.